A single sample is the source of the 29 T cell receptor beta chains below, sequenced in a study of cytotoxic CD8 clonotypes in ibrutinib-treated CLL. Generated by immunoSEQ multiplex PCR, the TCRdb table keeps only in-frame clones and is missing some. The data show almost 85,000 clones, around 84% seen once. The input for sequencing was PBMCs, taken before ibrutinib treatment. These receptors were collected from a human donor with chronic lymphocytic leukemia.

V is TRBV7-2 and J is TRBJ2-7; perhaps TRBD2 as D (6 bases). Germline V gives CDR1 SGHTA, CDR2 FQGNSA. CDR3 length: 14 residues. Trimming took off 4 bases at V and 2 bases at J, with 12 bases between the two ends. CDR3 sequence (DNA): TGTGCCAGCAGCTCAGGGACTCGTACCTACGAGCAGTACTTC. Translating gives CASSSGTRTYEQYF.

The chain joins TRBV28 to TRBJ2-7, with a possible D match to TRBD2 (6 bases). V lost 7 bases, J lost 3 bases, and 10 bases lay in between. This CDR3 has 12 residues. From germline, CDR1 is MDHEN and CDR2 SYDVKM. The CDR3 spells CASTHGGYEQYF. The CDR3 DNA is TGTGCCAGCACACACGGGGGCTACGAGCAGTACTTC. The variable domain in full, completed from reference TRBV28 and TRBJ2-7, reads DVKVTQSSRYLVKRTGEKVFLECVQDMDHENMFWYRQDPGLGLRLIYFSYDVKMKEKGDIPEGYSVSREKKERFSLILESASTNQTSMYLCASTHGGYEQYFGPGTRLTVT.

The chain uses TRBV11-3 and TRBJ2-7; weak D call: TRBD1 (6 bases). The germline gives CDR1 SGHNT, CDR2 YENEEA. The CDR3 totals 13 residues. V was trimmed by 6 bases and J by 4 bases, leaving 13 bases between them. CDR3 loop: CASSRRGFYEQYF. In nucleotides, the CDR3 is TGTGCCAGCAGTCGCAGGGGCTTTTACGAGCAGTACTTC.

V is TRBV15 and J is TRBJ2-7; TRBD2 matches at 7 bases. V was pared by 4 bases and J by 4 bases, with 19 bases of the junction left unmatched. CDR1 LNHNV and CDR2 YYDKDF come from the germline V gene (reference sequence). The CDR3 has 18 amino acids. The DNA of the CDR3 is TGTGCCACCAGCACCCTAGCACAGGTGGGCGGGAGACTTTACGAGCAGTACTTC. Protein sequence: CATSTLAQVGGRLYEQYF.

The V call is TRBV27, the J call TRBJ2-7; D possibly matches TRBD1 or TRBD2 (6 bases each). The CDR3 consists of 15 residues. CDR1 and CDR2 from the germline V gene are MNHEY and SMNVEV (reference sequence). V gave up 5 bases and J gave up 6 bases, with 20 bases separating them. The CDR3 region is CASSQTSQGGGEQYF. The CDR3 bases are TGTGCCAGCAGTCAGACGTCACAGGGAGGAGGCGAGCAGTACTTC.

This clone is categorized as medium-sized. The chain couples TRBV15 to TRBJ2-2; TRBD2 agrees at 8 bases. CDR1 and CDR2 (germline): LNHNV, YYDKDF (reference sequence). The CDR3 extends over 18 amino acids. After removal of 5 bases from V and 6 bases from J, the junction contained 17 bases not matched to a gene. The CDR3 here is CATSLRGVSRTSPGELFF. DNA of the CDR3: TGTGCCACCAGCCTCCGGGGTGTGTCGAGGACTAGCCCCGGGGAGCTGTTTTTT. Filled out from reference TRBV15 and TRBJ2-2, the complete variable domain reads DAMVIQNPRYQVTQFGKPVTLSCSQTLNHNVMYWYQQKSSQAPKLLFHYYDKDFNNEADTPDNFQSRRPNTSFCFLDIRSPGLGDTAMYLCATSLRGVSRTSPGELFFGEGSRLTVL.

This clone has a single count. The chain has TRBV27 and TRBJ2-2; 14 nucleotides line up with TRBD2. The CDR3 has 16 residues. Trimming took 10 bases from V and 5 from J; bases not matched to a gene: 9. Germline loops: CDR1 MNHEY, CDR2 SMNVEV (reference sequence). The CDR3 coding sequence is TGTGCCACCCAGATGACTAGCGGGAGGGATACCGGGGAGCTGTTTTTT. It specifies CATQMTSGRDTGELFF.

The chain has TRBV4-1 and TRBJ1-4; the match to TRBD1 covers 9 bases. Germline CDR1 MGHRA, CDR2 YSYEKL. V shed 0 bases, J shed 7 bases, and the junction held 9 bases outside the gene matches. This CDR3 has 17 amino acids. The CDR3, as DNA: TGCGCCAGCAGCCAAGAAAAAGACAGGGGGGTCGGTGAAAAACTGTTTTTT. It encodes CASSQEKDRGVGEKLFF.

This sequence joins TRBV7-3 and TRBJ2-6; D unresolved. V dropped 1 base and J dropped 4 bases, with 14 bases sitting between them. The CDR3 loop spans 17 amino acids. In germline, CDR1 is SGHTA, CDR2 FQGTGA. DNA of the CDR3: TGTGCCAGCAGCTTAAACCCCCCAAGGACCGGGGCCAACGTCCTGACTTTC. This encodes CASSLNPPRTGANVLTF.

The rearrangement joins TRBV5-6 to TRBJ1-3; unclear D gene. Trimming removed 3 bases from V and 0 bases from J, with 7 bases in between. Germline lookup yields CDR1 SGHDT and CDR2 YYEEEE. This CDR3 is built from 14 residues. This chain's CDR3 is CASSSLSSGNTIYF. The CDR3 region has the DNA TGTGCCAGCAGCTCTTTGAGCTCTGGAAACACCATATATTTT.

The rearrangement uses TRBV6-5 and TRBJ1-1; no firm D call. Germline CDR1 reads MNHEY; CDR2 reads SVGAGI. The ends were cut back, 6 bases at V and 1 base at J, with 15 bases in the middle. This CDR3 contains 15 residues. The CDR3, as DNA: TGTGCCAGCAGACCGGACGCCCTACCGAACACTGAAGCTTTCTTT. This encodes CASRPDALPNTEAFF.

The chain links TRBV4-2 to TRBJ1-1, with 7 positions matching TRBD1. The CDR3 is 13 amino acids. The ends lost 4 bases at V and 3 bases at J; junction bases unmatched: 2. CDR1 and CDR2 from the germline V gene are LGHNA and YNFKEQ. CDR3: CASSRDSDTEAFF. The CDR3 region has the DNA TGTGCCAGCAGCCGGGACAGTGACACTGAAGCTTTCTTT.

The CDR3 here is CASSLRDRVEQYF. CDR3 bases: TGTGCCAGCAGCTTGCGCGACAGGGTCGAGCAGTACTTC. V usage is TRBV7-9 and J usage is TRBJ2-7, with 7 positions matching TRBD1. Germline V gives CDR1 SEHNR, CDR2 FQNEAQ (reference sequence). The ends lost 3 bases at V and 6 bases at J; junction bases unmatched: 5. This CDR3 region has 13 residues.

This chain uses TRBV7-3 with TRBJ2-7, with D perhaps matching TRBD1 or TRBD2 (5 bases each). Germline V CDR1 and CDR2: SGHTA, FQGTGA. V lost 5 bases to trimming and J lost 4 bases, with 15 bases between them. CDR3 length equals 14 residues. Written as DNA, the CDR3 is TGTGCCAGCAGCCCCAGGGCGAGGGATTACGAGCAGTACTTC. Its translation: CASSPRARDYEQYF.

This chain links TRBV6-1 with TRBJ2-7, with D perhaps TRBD1 (6 bases). Trimming pared 3 bases from V and 4 bases from J, leaving 13 bases between. CDR1 and CDR2 from the germline V gene are MNHNS and SASEGT. The length of the CDR3 is 14 residues. The CDR3 here is CASSETGGPYEQYF. The CDR3 DNA is TGTGCCAGCAGTGAGACAGGAGGACCTTACGAGCAGTACTTC.

The chain employs TRBV9 and TRBJ2-7; D might be TRBD1 (6 bases). CDR3 length: 16 amino acids. Germline V gene lookup returns CDR1 SGDLS and CDR2 YYNGEE. Trimming removed 0 bases at V and 2 bases at J, with 15 bases between. CDR3 sequence (DNA): TGTGCCAGCAGCGTAGGCCCGAGACAGGCGACCTACGAGCAGTACTTC. It is translated as CASSVGPRQATYEQYF.

This chain links TRBV2 with TRBJ2-7, with a possible D match to TRBD2 (6 bases). The CDR3 runs 12 residues. The germline CDR1 and CDR2 sequences are SNHLY and FYNNEI. V gave up 6 bases and J gave up 3 bases, with 9 bases separating them. The DNA of the CDR3 is TGTGCCAGCAGGAGTAGCGGCTACGAGCAGTACTTC. It codes for CASRSSGYEQYF.

The V and J genes are TRBV7-9 and TRBJ1-1; unclear D gene. From germline, CDR1 is SEHNR and CDR2 FQNEAQ (reference sequence). The CDR3 is 16 residues long. V was pared by 3 bases and J by 1 base, with 15 bases between. CDR3 amino acids: CASSLASDTTNTEAFF. The CDR3 DNA reads TGTGCCAGCAGCTTGGCGTCGGATACCACGAACACTGAAGCTTTCTTT.

The rearrangement links TRBV6-1 to TRBJ1-4; a weak D match, TRBD1 (5 bases). The length of the CDR3 is 12 residues. CDR1 and CDR2 from the germline V gene are MNHNS and SASEGT. Trimming took off 2 bases at V and 8 bases at J, with 6 bases between the two ends. Here the CDR3 reads CASSEWGEKLFF. DNA of the CDR3: TGTGCCAGCAGTGAATGGGGGGAAAAACTGTTTTTT.

For the CDR3, the DNA is TGCAGTGCTACAATAGCTAGTGAGCAGTTCTTC. This translates into CSATIASEQFF. V is TRBV20-1 and J is TRBJ2-1; D ambiguous. This CDR3 comprises 11 residues. V lost 4 bases to trimming and J lost 9 bases, with 10 bases between them. Germline V gene sequence: CDR1 DFQATT, CDR2 SNEGSKA (reference sequence).

The chain is built from TRBV30 and TRBJ1-1; D not certain. Germline V CDR1 and CDR2: GTSNPN, SVGIG (reference sequence). V gave up 2 bases and J gave up 4 bases, with 8 bases separating them. This CDR3 is 12 amino acids long. The CDR3 sequence is CAWSYSPTEAFF. CDR3 in DNA: TGTGCCTGGAGTTACAGCCCCACTGAAGCTTTCTTT.

V gene TRBV6-1 combines with J gene TRBJ1-5, with 10 bases fitting TRBD1. This CDR3 has 13 amino acids. Trimming at V came to 5 bases and at J to 9 bases, leaving 4 bases not matched to a gene. CDR1 and CDR2 from the germline V gene are MNHNS and SASEGT. The CDR3 spells CASSPDRGWPQHF. The CDR3 coding sequence is TGTGCCAGCAGTCCGGACAGGGGGTGGCCCCAGCATTTT.

V and J are TRBV15 and TRBJ1-2, with 8 positions matching TRBD1. V dropped 1 base and J dropped 3; count of bases not matched to a gene: 7. This CDR3 is 16 amino acids long. Germline assignment: CDR1 LNHNV and CDR2 YYDKDF (reference sequence). The CDR3 here is CATSRAAGGRDYGYTF. The CDR3 nucleotides are TGTGCCACCAGCAGAGCAGCAGGGGGCAGGGACTATGGCTACACCTTC. Combining the CDR3 with reference TRBV15 and TRBJ1-2 gives the whole variable domain DAMVIQNPRYQVTQFGKPVTLSCSQTLNHNVMYWYQQKSSQAPKLLFHYYDKDFNNEADTPDNFQSRRPNTSFCFLDIRSPGLGDTAMYLCATSRAAGGRDYGYTFGSGTRLTVV.

The gene calls are TRBV4-3 and TRBJ2-5, with 7 bases matching TRBD1. V lost 0 bases to trimming and J lost 2 bases; unmatched junction nucleotides: 6. The CDR3 covers 16 residues. Per germline, CDR1 LGHNA and CDR2 YSLEER. The CDR3, as DNA: TGCGCCAGCAGCCAAGATATCGGCAGGGGGCAAGAGACCCAGTACTTC. This sequence encodes CASSQDIGRGQETQYF.

The sample holds one count of this clone. V gene TRBV11-3 combines with J gene TRBJ1-2; 8 bases fit TRBD1. CDR1 SGHNT and CDR2 YENEEA come from the germline V gene. The CDR3 has 13 residues. The trim removed 5 bases at V and 3 bases at J, leaving 2 bases unmatched. CDR3 amino acids: CASSATGDYGYTF. In DNA form, the CDR3 reads TGTGCCAGCAGCGCGACAGGGGACTATGGCTACACCTTC.

V gene TRBV5-1 combines with J gene TRBJ1-1; a possible D gene is TRBD1 (5 bases). The CDR3 has 15 amino acids. V lost 1 base to trimming and J lost 1 base, with 11 bases between them. Germline loops: CDR1 SGHRS, CDR2 YFSETQ. The CDR3: CASSLQGGENTEAFF. The DNA for the CDR3 is TGCGCCAGCAGCTTGCAGGGTGGGGAGAACACTGAAGCTTTCTTT.

This chain links TRBV6-5 with TRBJ1-1; TRBD1 might be the D (6 bases). This CDR3 is 13 amino acids long. The germline V gene encodes CDR1 MNHEY and CDR2 SVGAGI. V was cut by 6 bases and J by 0 bases, with 8 bases left in between. The CDR3 loop reads CASRHRVNTEAFF. The DNA of the CDR3 is TGTGCCAGCAGGCACAGGGTGAACACTGAAGCTTTCTTT.

This clone has just a few counts. This rearrangement joins TRBV7-6 to TRBJ1-5; 9 nucleotides line up with TRBD1. V shed 5 bases and J 0 bases; nucleotides not matched to a gene: 14. Germline assignment: CDR1 SGHVS and CDR2 FNYEAQ. This CDR3 is built from 19 residues. The CDR3 DNA reads TGTGCCAGCAGCCCACGTCCGGGACAGGGCATTTCTAGCAATCAGCCCCAGCATTTT. It codes for CASSPRPGQGISSNQPQHF.

This chain links TRBV6-5 with TRBJ2-1; the match to TRBD2 covers 8 bases. The CDR3 sequence is 15 residues long. V was pared by 0 bases and J by 9 bases, with 7 bases of the junction left unmatched. Looked up from germline, CDR1 is MNHEY and CDR2 is SVGAGI. This CDR3 is CASSYSSGGGSEQFF. The CDR3 DNA is TGTGCCAGCAGTTACTCATCGGGAGGGGGTTCTGAGCAGTTCTTC.